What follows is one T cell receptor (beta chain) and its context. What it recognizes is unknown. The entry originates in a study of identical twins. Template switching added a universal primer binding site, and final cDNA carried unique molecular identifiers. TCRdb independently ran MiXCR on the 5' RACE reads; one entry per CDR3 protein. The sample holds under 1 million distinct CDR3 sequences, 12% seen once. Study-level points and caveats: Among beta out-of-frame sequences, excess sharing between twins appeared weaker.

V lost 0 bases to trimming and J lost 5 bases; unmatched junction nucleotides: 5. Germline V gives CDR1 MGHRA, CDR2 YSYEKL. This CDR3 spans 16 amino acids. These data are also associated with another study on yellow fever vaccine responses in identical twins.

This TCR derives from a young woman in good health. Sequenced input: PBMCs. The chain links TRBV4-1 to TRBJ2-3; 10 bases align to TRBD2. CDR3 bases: TGCGCCAGCAGCCAAGAGAAGCGGGGGGGGGGAGATACGCAGTATTTT. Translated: CASSQEKRGGGDTQYF.